This entry features one TCR beta chain sequence. Its cognate antigen has yet to be identified. Nothing much larger sits one base from this clone, and base qualities are not available. The source of the sample is a study of blood T cell repertoires in COVID-19 (dated by TCRdb to the early 2020s). Looking at the study overall: For ImmuneRACE Cohort 3, a participant was defined as recovered based on two consecutive negative NP/OP PCR tests, clearance by a healthcare professional, or resolution of symptoms. The prospective study material was composed of cDNA or gDNA derived from T cells, B-cell-depleted T cells, or PBMCs. Deeply sampled blood TCRbeta repertoires from subjects exposed to, actively infected with, or recovered from COVID-19 were included in the dataset. Collaborator samples came from the United States, Italy and Spain and covered acute and convalescent phases of COVID-19. The repertoires were released in a freely available public database meant as a resource for research on the immune response to SARS-CoV-2. Nearly every sample came with metadata listing a de-identified subject ID, COVID-19 status, age in years and sex. The samples were drawn from the first 160 participants of the ongoing ImmuneRACE study and from 1,254 subjects provided by 6 global collaborators. HLA class I and class II types, where available, came from metadata supplied by the sample provider rather than from assay-based typing.

What the research found in general, with its limitations: The quantity of clinical and demographic metadata differed by source and by participant and was supplied without curation.

In the prospective study, participants were about 18 to 100 years old, resided in about two dozen geographic areas of the United States, and were enrolled through a virtual design. In the prospective study, cohorts were assigned on the basis of participant-reported clinical history obtained from a screening survey and a study questionnaire. In the prospective study, mobile phlebotomists collected whole blood, serum and a nasopharyngeal or oropharyngeal swab from each participant. Over an approximately 2-month period, participants in the prospective study had the option of providing additional blood draws and questionnaires. Blood samples from the prospective study were shipped frozen or at room temperature prior to DNA extraction. Relative to germline, V is missing 2 bases and J is missing 4 bases, with 4 bases of the junction outside any gene match. The germline V gene sets CDR1 to MNHEY and CDR2 to SVGAGI. Counted from cysteine to phenylalanine, this CDR3 has 14 amino acids. The kept DNA is CDR3 alone, 42 bases in frame from the first base.

The immunoSEQ Assay, a bias-controlled multiplex PCR, was used to amplify TCRbeta CDR3 regions from genomic DNA. The original pipeline was this. The number of nucleated cells in each sample was estimated by amplification of reference gene primers within the assay. To quantify the absolute abundance of each unique TCRbeta CDR3 rearrangement, sequence reads were collapsed and filtered. For each sample, productive Simpson clonality was calculated by taking the square root of Simpson's diversity index across productive rearrangements. TCRdb took over this immuneACCESS table, retaining in-frame rearrangements with V and J assigned. Such tables are incomplete; in checked studies, under half of the missing clones stem from an unresolved V gene, and the remainder is unexplained. V, J and clone size are taken as reported in that table, and D and trimming were inferred from the DNA itself. The table for this sample lists approximately 250,000 clones; approximately 90% of them were counted only once. The ten largest clones take up over 2% of the sample.

Input material: PBMCs or T cells enriched from blood (not recorded which). This receptor was taken from a woman aged 55-75 years in a cohort exposed to, infected with or recovered from COVID-19 (not recorded which). The V and J genes are TRBV6-5 and TRBJ1-2; 7 bases in the junction line up with TRBD1. This receptor has the CDR3 CASSYRGQGYGYTF. At the DNA level, the sequence is TGTGCCAGCAGTTACAGGGGGCAGGGCTATGGCTACACCTTC.